This is a list of T cell receptor beta chains from one sample in a study of blood T cell repertoires in COVID-19. Data came from immunoSEQ multiplex PCR; TCRdb stores just in-frame clones and leaves some out. The table has tens of thousands of clones, approximately 86% seen once; the top ten hold under 8.5%. The sequenced sample was peripheral blood. Every receptor here comes from a man aged 60 to 75 with acute or convalescent COVID-19. CDR3s leave out the opening cysteine and the closing phenylalanine or tryptophan. D genes are given only for firm matches.

TRBV19	TRBJ1-1	TRBD1	ASNPRDRNTEAF
TRBV30	TRBJ1-6	TRBD1	AWARQGGSPLH
TRBV30	TRBJ1-1	-	AWKPNSGQRNTEAF
TRBV7-8	TRBJ1-4	-	ASSALLNEKLF
TRBV7-2	TRBJ2-7	-	ASSFTLSSYEQY
TRBV7-3	TRBJ2-7	TRBD2	ASSLNPSGSLREQY
TRBV5-1	TRBJ2-7	-	ASTGEFHEQY
TRBV7-9	TRBJ1-6	TRBD1	ASSRKPPTGWSYNSPLH
TRBV27	TRBJ2-7	TRBD1	ASSLPRTGIYEQY
TRBV21-1	TRBJ2-7	-	VGPRETYEQY
TRBV18	TRBJ1-2	-	ASSPLGRDYGYT
TRBV6-2/TRBV6-3	TRBJ1-1	-	ASSYRYRRNTEAF
TRBV5-4	TRBJ2-3	TRBD2	ATVESGRSDTQY
TRBV25-1	TRBJ2-2	TRBD1	ASSEYVGQGVPGELF
TRBV24-1	TRBJ2-3	TRBD1	ATSGGTGGADTQY
TRBV27	TRBJ2-7	TRBD1	ASSLGTGGAGYEQY
TRBV5-6	TRBJ1-5	-	ASSLGIGISNQPQH
TRBV10-2	TRBJ1-2	-	ATNRDTKGYGYT
TRBV6-1	TRBJ2-5	TRBD1	ASSEIRQGPKTQY
TRBV5-8	TRBJ2-7	-	ASSLTLTYEQY
TRBV10-2	TRBJ2-2	-	ASSVTDLNTGELF
TRBV7-9	TRBJ1-4	-	ASSFGGPANEKLF
TRBV30	TRBJ1-2	-	AWRLDRYGYT
TRBV18	TRBJ2-3	TRBD1	ASSPPDRGKSTDTQY
TRBV19	TRBJ1-1	TRBD1	ASSPRTGRETEAF
TRBV3-1/TRBV3-2	TRBJ1-1	-	ASSQGLRDNTEAF
TRBV12-3/TRBV12-4	TRBJ2-5	-	ASSPVLETQY
TRBV19	TRBJ1-2	-	ASKHQEFGSGYT
TRBV20-1	TRBJ2-2	-	SASLQVNTGELF
TRBV4-2	TRBJ1-2	-	ASSPSHIYGYT
TRBV4-1	TRBJ1-5	-	ASSQDLRQFNQPQH
TRBV5-1	TRBJ1-1	-	ASRIQGLVTEAF
TRBV6-6	TRBJ1-1	TRBD1	ASSYGTGVTEAF
TRBV12-3/TRBV12-4	TRBJ1-5	-	ASSSRGNQPQH
TRBV29-1	TRBJ1-1	TRBD1	SVADRVLAEAF
TRBV7-9	TRBJ1-1	-	ASSATTGIWAEAF
TRBV7-3	TRBJ2-5	TRBD1	ASSLRGTEQETQY
TRBV10-3	TRBJ2-1	-	AISVGAYNEQF
TRBV7-6	TRBJ2-4	TRBD2	ASSRGLAGGVTKNIQY
TRBV30	TRBJ1-2	-	ASSQGGYGYT
TRBV11-2	TRBJ1-2	-	ASSLVVAGLDGYT
TRBV3-1/TRBV3-2	TRBJ1-1	-	ASSQDFGHLNTEAF
TRBV11-1	TRBJ2-5	-	ASSLADRGQETQY
TRBV2	TRBJ1-5	-	ASSEGALRPQH
TRBV7-8	TRBJ1-1	-	ASKWRPAGDTEAF
TRBV5-1	TRBJ1-1	TRBD1	ASSVGQTNTEAF
TRBV5-1	TRBJ2-3	TRBD2	ASSSGLAGGSSSTDTQY
TRBV7-9	TRBJ2-1	TRBD2	ASSLSGTSGGKEQF
TRBV3-1/TRBV3-2	TRBJ1-3	-	ASSQGQFSGNTIY
TRBV6-2/TRBV6-3	TRBJ1-5	TRBD1	ASSSMPRTGGLVQPQH
TRBV4-1	TRBJ2-6	-	ASSSLGSGANVLT
TRBV12-3/TRBV12-4	TRBJ1-1	-	ASSRPRGFEAF
TRBV18	TRBJ2-2	TRBD2	ASSRTSGLNTGELF
TRBV27	TRBJ2-5	TRBD1	ASSSLTGTGKLETQY
TRBV4-1	TRBJ2-2	TRBD2	ASSQVAGGLTGELF
TRBV4-3	TRBJ1-2	-	ASSQDLVWQGYGYT
TRBV7-8	TRBJ2-7	-	ASSPRQSTSQY
TRBV4-1	TRBJ1-2	-	ASSQDGDWHGYT
TRBV5-4	TRBJ2-1	-	ASSWSGAQGNEQF